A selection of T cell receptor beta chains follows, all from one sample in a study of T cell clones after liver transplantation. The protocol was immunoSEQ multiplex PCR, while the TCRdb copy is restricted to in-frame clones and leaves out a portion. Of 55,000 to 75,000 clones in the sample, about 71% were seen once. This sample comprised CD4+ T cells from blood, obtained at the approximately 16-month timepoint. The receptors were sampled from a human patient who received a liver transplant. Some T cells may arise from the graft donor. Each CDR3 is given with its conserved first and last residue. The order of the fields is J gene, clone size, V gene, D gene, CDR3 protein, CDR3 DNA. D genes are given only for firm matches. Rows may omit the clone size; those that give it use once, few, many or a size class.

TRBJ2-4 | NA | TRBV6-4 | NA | CASSDSLGFVCRDIQYF | TGTGCCAGCAGTGACTCTCTGGGGTTTGTTTGTAGGGACATTCAGTACTTC
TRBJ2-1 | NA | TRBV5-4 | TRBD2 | CASSFEAGGPRNEQFF | TGTGCCAGCAGCTTCGAAGCGGGAGGGCCTAGGAATGAGCAGTTCTTC
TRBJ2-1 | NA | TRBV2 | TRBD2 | CASSETTSGHNEQFF | TGTGCCAGCAGTGAAACGACTAGCGGGCACAATGAGCAGTTCTTC
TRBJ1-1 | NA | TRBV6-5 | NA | CAGGRGPNTEAFF | TGTGCCGGGGGGAGGGGACCGAACACTGAAGCTTTCTTT
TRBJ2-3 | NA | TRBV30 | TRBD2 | CAWSLSGGTDTQYF | TGTGCCTGGAGTCTAAGCGGGGGCACAGATACGCAGTATTTT
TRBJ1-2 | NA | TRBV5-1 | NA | CASSQDGAVGYTF | TGCGCCAGCAGCCAGGACGGAGCGGTCGGCTACACCTTC
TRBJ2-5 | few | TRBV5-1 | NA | CASSPDSGGPQYF | TGCGCCAGCAGCCCCGATTCCGGCGGGCCCCAGTACTTC
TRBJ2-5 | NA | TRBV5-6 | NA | CASSLQYQETQYF | TGTGCCAGCAGCTTACAATACCAAGAGACCCAGTACTTC
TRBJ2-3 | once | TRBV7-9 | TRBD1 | CASSLVPNRGRGTDTQYF | TGTGCCAGCAGCTTAGTACCCAACAGGGGGCGAGGCACAGATACGCAGTATTTT
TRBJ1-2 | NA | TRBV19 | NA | CASSKADRGYTF | TGTGCCAGTAGTAAGGCAGATCGTGGCTACACCTTC
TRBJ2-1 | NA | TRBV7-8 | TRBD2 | CASSPMSVGTSTNEQFF | TGTGCCAGCAGCCCCATGAGTGTCGGGACTAGCACGAATGAGCAGTTCTTC
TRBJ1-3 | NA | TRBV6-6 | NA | CASSLGGVSGNTIYF | TGTGCCAGCAGTCTGGGAGGGGTCTCTGGAAACACCATATATTTT
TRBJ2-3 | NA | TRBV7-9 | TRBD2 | CASSLSSGGDTQYF | TGTGCCAGCAGCTTAAGTTCGGGGGGAGATACGCAGTATTTT
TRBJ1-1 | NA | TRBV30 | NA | CAWNKNTEAFF | TGTGCCTGGAATAAGAACACTGAAGCTTTCTTT
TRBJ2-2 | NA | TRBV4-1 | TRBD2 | CASSHSAGLPTGELFF | TGCGCCAGCAGCCATTCAGCGGGGCTTCCCACCGGGGAGCTGTTTTTT
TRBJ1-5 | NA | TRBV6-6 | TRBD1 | CASSDRGYSNQPQHF | TGTGCCAGCAGTGACAGGGGGTATAGCAATCAGCCCCAGCATTTT
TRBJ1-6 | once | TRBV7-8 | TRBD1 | CASSLVGGTGERPDSPLHF | TGTGCCAGCAGCTTAGTAGGAGGGACAGGAGAGAGACCGGATTCACCCCTCCACTTT
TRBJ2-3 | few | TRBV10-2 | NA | CASSAGSDTQYF | TGCGCCAGCAGCGCGGGTTCAGATACGCAGTATTTT
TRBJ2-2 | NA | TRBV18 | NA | CASSPLGEAGELFF | TGTGCCAGCTCACCACTCGGGGAAGCCGGGGAGCTGTTTTTT
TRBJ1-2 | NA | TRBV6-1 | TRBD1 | CASSDSGTGLGYTF | TGTGCCAGCAGTGATTCTGGGACAGGCCTGGGCTACACCTTC
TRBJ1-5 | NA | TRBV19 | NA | CASSIAGYNQPQHF | TGTGCCAGTAGTATAGCAGGGTACAATCAGCCCCAGCATTTT
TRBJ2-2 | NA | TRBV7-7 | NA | CASSLDFETGELFF | TGTGCTAGCAGCTTAGATTTTGAAACCGGGGAGCTGTTTTTT
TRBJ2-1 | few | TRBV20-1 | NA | CSAGEDNEQFF | TGCAGTGCAGGTGAGGACAATGAGCAGTTCTTC
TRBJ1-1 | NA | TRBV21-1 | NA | CASNLGETEAFF | TGTGCCAGCAACCTGGGGGAGACTGAAGCTTTCTTT
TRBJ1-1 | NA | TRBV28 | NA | CASRVPGTKNTEAFF | TGTGCCAGCAGAGTCCCCGGGACAAAGAACACTGAAGCTTTCTTT
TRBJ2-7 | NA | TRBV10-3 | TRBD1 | CAIGDSSYEQYF | TGTGCCATCGGGGACAGCTCCTACGAGCAGTACTTC
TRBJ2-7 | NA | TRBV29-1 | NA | CSAVTGGEQYF | TGCAGCGCCGTCACCGGGGGTGAGCAGTACTTC
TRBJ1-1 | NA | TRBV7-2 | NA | CASSLERQRAFF | TGTGCCAGCAGCTTAGAAAGGCAGCGAGCTTTCTTT
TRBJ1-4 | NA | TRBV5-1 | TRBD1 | CASSFGQGVGTNEKLFF | TGCGCCAGCAGCTTTGGACAGGGGGTCGGGACTAATGAAAAACTGTTTTTT
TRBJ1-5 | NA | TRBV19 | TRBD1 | CASSDRQGLNQPQHF | TGTGCCAGTAGTGACCGACAGGGACTCAATCAGCCCCAGCATTTT
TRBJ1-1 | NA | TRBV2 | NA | CASIRTPHTEAFF | TGTGCCAGCATCCGGACCCCCCACACTGAAGCTTTCTTT
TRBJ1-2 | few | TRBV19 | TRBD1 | CASMRQGANSNYGYTF | TGTGCCAGTATGAGACAGGGGGCGAATTCCAACTATGGCTACACCTTC
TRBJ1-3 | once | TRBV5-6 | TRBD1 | CASSSTGTGGNTIYF | TGTGCCAGCAGCTCAACCGGGACAGGAGGAAACACCATATATTTT
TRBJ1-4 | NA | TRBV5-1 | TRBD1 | CASSLGQGLYEKLFF | TGCGCCAGCAGCTTGGGACAGGGATTGTATGAAAAACTGTTTTTT
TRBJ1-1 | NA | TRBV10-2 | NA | CASSTLQGTAEAFF | TGCGCCAGCAGTACTTTACAGGGAACGGCTGAAGCTTTCTTT
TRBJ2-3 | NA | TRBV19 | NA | CASSRSVESTDTQYF | TGTGCCAGTAGTAGAAGCGTAGAAAGCACAGATACGCAGTATTTT
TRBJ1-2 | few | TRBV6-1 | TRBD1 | CASRGSGGLRGYTF | TGTGCCAGCAGGGGTTCAGGGGGCCTCAGGGGCTACACCTTC
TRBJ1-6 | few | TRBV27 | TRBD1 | CASSVGTGRRDSPLHF | TGTGCCAGCAGTGTGGGGACAGGGAGACGTGATTCACCCCTCCACTTT
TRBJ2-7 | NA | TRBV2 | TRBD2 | CAGGETTYEQYF | TGTGCCGGGGGGGAGACGACCTACGAGCAGTACTTC
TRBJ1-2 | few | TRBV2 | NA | CASSELANYGYTF | TGTGCCAGCAGTGAGCTCGCGAACTATGGCTACACCTTC